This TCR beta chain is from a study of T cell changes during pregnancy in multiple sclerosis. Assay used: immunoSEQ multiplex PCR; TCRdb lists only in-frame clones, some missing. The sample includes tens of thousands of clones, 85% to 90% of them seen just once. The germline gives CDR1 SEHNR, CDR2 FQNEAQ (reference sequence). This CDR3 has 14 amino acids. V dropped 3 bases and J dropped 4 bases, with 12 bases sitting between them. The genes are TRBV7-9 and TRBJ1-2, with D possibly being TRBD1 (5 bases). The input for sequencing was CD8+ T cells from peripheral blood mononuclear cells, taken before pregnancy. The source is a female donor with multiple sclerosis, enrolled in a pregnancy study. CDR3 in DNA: TGTGCCAGCAGCTTCGCGGGACCGCTCTATGGCTACACCTTC. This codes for CASSFAGPLYGYTF.